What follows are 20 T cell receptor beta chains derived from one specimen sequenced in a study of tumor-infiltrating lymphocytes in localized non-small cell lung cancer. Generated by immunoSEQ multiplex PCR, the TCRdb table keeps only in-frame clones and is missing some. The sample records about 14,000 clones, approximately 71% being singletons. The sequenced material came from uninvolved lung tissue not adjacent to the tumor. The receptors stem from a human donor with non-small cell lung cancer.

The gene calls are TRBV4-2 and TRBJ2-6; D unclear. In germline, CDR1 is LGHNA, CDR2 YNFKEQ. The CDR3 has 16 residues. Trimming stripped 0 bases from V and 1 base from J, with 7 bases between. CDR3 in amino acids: CASSQEAGSGANVLTF. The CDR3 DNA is TGTGCCAGCAGCCAAGAAGCAGGTTCTGGGGCCAACGTCCTGACTTTC.

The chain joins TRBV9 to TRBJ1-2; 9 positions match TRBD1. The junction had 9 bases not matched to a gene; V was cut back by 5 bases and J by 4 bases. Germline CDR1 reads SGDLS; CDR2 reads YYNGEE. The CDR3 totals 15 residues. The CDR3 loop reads CASRRSGQGSYGYTF. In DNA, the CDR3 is TGTGCCAGCAGACGATCTGGACAGGGGAGCTATGGCTACACCTTC.

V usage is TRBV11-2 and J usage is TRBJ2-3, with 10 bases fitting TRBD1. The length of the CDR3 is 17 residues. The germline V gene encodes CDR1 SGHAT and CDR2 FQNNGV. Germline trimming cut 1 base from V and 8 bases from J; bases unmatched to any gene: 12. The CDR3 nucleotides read TGTGCCAGCAGCTTAGCGGTATGGACAGGGGGAGTTGGTACGCAGTATTTT. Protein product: CASSLAVWTGGVGTQYF.

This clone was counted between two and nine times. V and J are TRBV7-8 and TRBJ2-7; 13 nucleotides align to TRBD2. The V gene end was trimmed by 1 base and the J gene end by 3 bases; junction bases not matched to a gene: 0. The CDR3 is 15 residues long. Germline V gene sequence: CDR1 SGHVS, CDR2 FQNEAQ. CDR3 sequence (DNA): TGTGCCAGCAGCTTAGGGACTAGCGGGAGCTACGAGCAGTACTTC. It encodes CASSLGTSGSYEQYF.

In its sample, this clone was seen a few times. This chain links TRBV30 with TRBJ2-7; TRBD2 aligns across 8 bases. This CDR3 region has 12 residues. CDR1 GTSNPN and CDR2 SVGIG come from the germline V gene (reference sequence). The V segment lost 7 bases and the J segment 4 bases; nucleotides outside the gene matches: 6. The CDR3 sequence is CASERERYEQYF. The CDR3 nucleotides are TGTGCCTCCGAGCGGGAGAGGTACGAGCAGTACTTC.

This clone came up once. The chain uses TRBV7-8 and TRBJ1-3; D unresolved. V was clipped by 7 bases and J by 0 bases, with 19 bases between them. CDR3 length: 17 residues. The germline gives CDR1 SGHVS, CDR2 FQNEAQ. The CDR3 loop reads CASNEEGSRFSGNTIYF. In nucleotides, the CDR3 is TGTGCCAGCAACGAAGAGGGCAGTAGATTCTCTGGAAACACCATATATTTT.

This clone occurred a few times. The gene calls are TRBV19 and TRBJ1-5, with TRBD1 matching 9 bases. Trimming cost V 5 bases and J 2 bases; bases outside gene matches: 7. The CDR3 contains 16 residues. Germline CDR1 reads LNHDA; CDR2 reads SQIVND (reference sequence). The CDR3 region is CASSHRQGERNQPQHF. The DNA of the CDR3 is TGTGCCAGTAGTCATCGACAGGGGGAACGCAATCAGCCCCAGCATTTT.

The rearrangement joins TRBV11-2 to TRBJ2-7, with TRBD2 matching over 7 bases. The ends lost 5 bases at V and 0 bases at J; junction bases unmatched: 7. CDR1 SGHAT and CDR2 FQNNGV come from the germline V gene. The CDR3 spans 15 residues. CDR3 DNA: TGTGCCAGCAGCAGATCTAGCGGCCACTCCTACGAGCAGTACTTC. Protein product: CASSRSSGHSYEQYF.

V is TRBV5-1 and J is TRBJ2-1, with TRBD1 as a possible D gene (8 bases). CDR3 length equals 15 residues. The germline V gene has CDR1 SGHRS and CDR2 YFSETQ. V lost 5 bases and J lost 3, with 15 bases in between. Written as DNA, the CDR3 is TGCGCCAGCAGGCTCACAGGGGGGGTCTACAATGAGCAGTTCTTC. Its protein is CASRLTGGVYNEQFF.

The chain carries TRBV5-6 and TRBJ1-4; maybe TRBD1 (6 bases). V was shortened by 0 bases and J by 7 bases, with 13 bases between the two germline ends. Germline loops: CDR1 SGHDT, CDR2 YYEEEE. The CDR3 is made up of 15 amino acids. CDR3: CASSLAGRGGEKLFF. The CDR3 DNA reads TGTGCCAGCAGCTTGGCGGGCAGGGGAGGTGAAAAACTGTTTTTT.

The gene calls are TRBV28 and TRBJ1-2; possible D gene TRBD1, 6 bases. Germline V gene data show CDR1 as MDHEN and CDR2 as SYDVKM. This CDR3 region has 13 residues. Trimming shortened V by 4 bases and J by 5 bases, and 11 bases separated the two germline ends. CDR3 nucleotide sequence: TGTGCCAGCAGTTCCAGGGGAACGTATGGCTACACCTTC. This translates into CASSSRGTYGYTF.

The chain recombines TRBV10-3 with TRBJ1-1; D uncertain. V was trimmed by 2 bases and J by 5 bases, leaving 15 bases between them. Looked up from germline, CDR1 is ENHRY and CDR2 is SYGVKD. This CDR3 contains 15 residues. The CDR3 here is CAISEGKNRGTEAFF. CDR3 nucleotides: TGTGCCATCAGTGAGGGGAAAAATCGAGGGACTGAAGCTTTCTTT.

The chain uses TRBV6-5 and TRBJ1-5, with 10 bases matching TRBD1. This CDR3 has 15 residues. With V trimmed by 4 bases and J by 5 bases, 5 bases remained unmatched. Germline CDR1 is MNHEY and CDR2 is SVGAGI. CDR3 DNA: TGTGCCAGCAGTTCCTTCGGGACAGGGGATCAGCCCCAGCATTTT. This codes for CASSSFGTGDQPQHF.

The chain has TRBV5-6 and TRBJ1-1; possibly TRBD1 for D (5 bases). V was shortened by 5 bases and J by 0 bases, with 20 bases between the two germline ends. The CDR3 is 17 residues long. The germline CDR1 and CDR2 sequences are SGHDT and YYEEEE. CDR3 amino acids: CASSSGRIGHLNTEAFF. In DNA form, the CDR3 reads TGTGCCAGCAGTTCGGGAAGAATCGGACACTTGAACACTGAAGCTTTCTTT. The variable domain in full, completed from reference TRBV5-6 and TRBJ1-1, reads DAGVTQSPTHLIKTRGQQVTLRCSPKSGHDTVSWYQQALGQGPQFIFQYYEEEERQRGNFPDRFSGHQFPNYSSELNVNALLLGDSALYLCASSSGRIGHLNTEAFFGQGTRLTVV.

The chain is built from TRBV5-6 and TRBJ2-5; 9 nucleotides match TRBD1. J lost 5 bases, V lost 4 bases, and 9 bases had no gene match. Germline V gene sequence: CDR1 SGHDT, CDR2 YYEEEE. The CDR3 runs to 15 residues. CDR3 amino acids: CASSLLQGARETQYF. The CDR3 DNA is TGTGCCAGCAGCCTCCTACAGGGGGCTCGGGAGACCCAGTACTTC. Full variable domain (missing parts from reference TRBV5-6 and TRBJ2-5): DAGVTQSPTHLIKTRGQQVTLRCSPKSGHDTVSWYQQALGQGPQFIFQYYEEEERQRGNFPDRFSGHQFPNYSSELNVNALLLGDSALYLCASSLLQGARETQYFGPGTRLLVL.

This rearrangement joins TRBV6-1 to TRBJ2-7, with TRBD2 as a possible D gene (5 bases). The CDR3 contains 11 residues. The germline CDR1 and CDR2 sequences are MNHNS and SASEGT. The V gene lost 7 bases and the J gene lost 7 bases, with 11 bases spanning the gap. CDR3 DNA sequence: TGTGCCAGCACTCAGTGGAGGGAGCAGTACTTC. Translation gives CASTQWREQYF.

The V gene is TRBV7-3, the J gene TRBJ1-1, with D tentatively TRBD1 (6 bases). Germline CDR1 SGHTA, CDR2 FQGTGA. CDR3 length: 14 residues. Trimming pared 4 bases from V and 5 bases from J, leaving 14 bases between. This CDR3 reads CASSSQNRVTEAFF. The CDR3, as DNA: TGTGCCAGCAGCTCTCAAAACAGGGTGACTGAAGCTTTCTTT. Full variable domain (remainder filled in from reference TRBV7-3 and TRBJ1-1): GAGVSQTPSNKVTEKGKYVELRCDPISGHTALYWYRQSLGQGPEFLIYFQGTGAADDSGLPNDRFFAVRPEGSVSTLKIQRTERGDSAVYLCASSSQNRVTEAFFGQGTRLTVV.

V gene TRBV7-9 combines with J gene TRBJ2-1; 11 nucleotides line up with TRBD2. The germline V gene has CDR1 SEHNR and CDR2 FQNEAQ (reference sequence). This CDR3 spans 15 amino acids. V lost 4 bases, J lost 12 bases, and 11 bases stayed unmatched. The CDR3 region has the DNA TGTGCCAGCAGCTCCGGGACTAGCGGCCCTCGGGGGCAGTTCTTC. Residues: CASSSGTSGPRGQFF. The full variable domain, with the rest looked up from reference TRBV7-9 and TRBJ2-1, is DTGVSQNPRHKITKRGQNVTFRCDPISEHNRLYWYRQTLGQGPEFLTYFQNEAQLEKSRLLSDRFSAERPKGSFSTLEIQRTEQGDSAMYLCASSSGTSGPRGQFFGPGTRLTVL.

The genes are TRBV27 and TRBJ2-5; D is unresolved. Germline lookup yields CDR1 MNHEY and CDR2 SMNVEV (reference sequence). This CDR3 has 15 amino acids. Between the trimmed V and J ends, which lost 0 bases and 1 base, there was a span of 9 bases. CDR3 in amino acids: CASSLSWVAQETQYF. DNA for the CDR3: TGTGCCAGCAGTTTATCATGGGTGGCCCAAGAGACCCAGTACTTC.

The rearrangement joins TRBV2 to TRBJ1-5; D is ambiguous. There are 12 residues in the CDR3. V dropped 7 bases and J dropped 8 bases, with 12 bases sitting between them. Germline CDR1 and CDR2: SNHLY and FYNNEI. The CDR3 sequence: CASTLGEEPQHF. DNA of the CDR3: TGTGCCAGCACTCTCGGGGAGGAGCCCCAGCATTTT.